The entry that follows covers one T cell receptor beta chain sequence. These data belong to a study of metastatic and nonmetastatic thyroid tumors. Whole-study context: Repertoires of blood and of tissue (tumor or nodule) from malignant and benign thyroid patients were compared.

Nobody among the patients had been given any treatment before thyroid surgery. Methods used by the authors: The study took CDR3 differences across clinicopathological groups and made a distant-metastasis classifier for papillary thyroid cancer from them. TCRdb called clones again from the PCR reads with MiXCR. For this entry, the V and J calls and clone size follow TCRdb and not the study's own pipeline. This sample has 20,000 to 25,000 clones, with 12% found just once. The TCR sequence derives from a male donor with papillary thyroid cancer or a benign thyroid nodule (not recorded which). Some clones in this sample may be carry-over from other donors' samples. Sequencing used blood.

The CDR3 reads CASSLLADEQFF. The CDR3 nucleotides are TGTGCCAGCAGTTTGTTAGCTGATGAGCAGTTCTTC. This rearrangement joins TRBV12-3 or TRBV12-4 to TRBJ2-1, with D unresolved. This CDR3 region has 12 residues. Trimming cost V 3 bases and J 8 bases, with 8 bases left between them.